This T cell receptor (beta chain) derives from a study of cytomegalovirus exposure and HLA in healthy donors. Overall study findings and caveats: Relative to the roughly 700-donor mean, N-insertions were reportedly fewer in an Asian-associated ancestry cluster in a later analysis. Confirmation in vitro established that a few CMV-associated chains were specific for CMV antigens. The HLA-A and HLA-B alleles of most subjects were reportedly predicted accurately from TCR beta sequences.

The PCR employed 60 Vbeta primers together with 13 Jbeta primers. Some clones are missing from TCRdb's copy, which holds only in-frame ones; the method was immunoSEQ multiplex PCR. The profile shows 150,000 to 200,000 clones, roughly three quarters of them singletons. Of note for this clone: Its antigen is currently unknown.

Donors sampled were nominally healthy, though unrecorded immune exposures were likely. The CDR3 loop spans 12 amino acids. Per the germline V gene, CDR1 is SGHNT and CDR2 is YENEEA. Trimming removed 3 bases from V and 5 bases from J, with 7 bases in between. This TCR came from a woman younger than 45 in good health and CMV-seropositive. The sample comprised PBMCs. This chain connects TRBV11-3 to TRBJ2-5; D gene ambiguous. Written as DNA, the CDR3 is TGTGCCAGCAGCTTTGCGAAGGAGACCCAGTACTTC. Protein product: CASSFAKETQYF. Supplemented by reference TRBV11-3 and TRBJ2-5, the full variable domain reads EAGVVQSPRYKIIEKKQPVAFWCNPISGHNTLYWYLQNLGQGPELLIRYENEEAVDDSQLPKDRFSAERLKGVDSTLKIQPAELGDSAVYLCASSFAKETQYFGPGTRLLVL.